This T cell receptor beta chain was profiled in a study of T cells in Graves' hyperthyroidism and ophthalmopathy. RNA transcripts were the template for amplifying TCR beta CDR3 regions. The TCR CDR3 was amplified in a first-round RT-PCR using the HTBI primer set. Via MiXCR, TCRdb re-called the multiplex PCR reads, giving one row per CDR3 protein. In the table there are about 760,000 distinct CDR3 sequences, under 45% of which are singletons. Study-level results: Most clonotypes expanded in the thyroid (above 0.001) were also present in blood. Ophthalmopathy could be told apart from stable hyperthyroidism with a 13 V-J model.

Concerning this clonotype itself: Its antigen is unidentified. A much larger clone sits a single nucleotide away, making a read error possible. The final CDR3 position lacks the conserved phenylalanine or tryptophan, pointing to a likely read error.

After removal of 5 bases from V and 4 bases from J, the junction contained 7 bases not matched to a gene. Germline assignment: CDR1 DFQATT and CDR2 SNEGSKA (reference sequence). This CDR3 region has 13 residues. Exclusions: uncontrolled infection, other autoimmune disease, pregnancy, lactation. Isolation of PBMCs was performed on about 10 ml fresh peripheral blood. The TCR was taken from a woman in her forties with Graves' hyperthyroidism. The chain uses TRBV20-1 and TRBJ2-7, with 8 bases matching TRBD1. The sequenced sample consisted of blood. The CDR3 DNA reads as TGCAGTGCTCGTTCAGGGGGCTCGTACGAGCAGTACTGC. Translation gives CSARSGGSYEQYC.